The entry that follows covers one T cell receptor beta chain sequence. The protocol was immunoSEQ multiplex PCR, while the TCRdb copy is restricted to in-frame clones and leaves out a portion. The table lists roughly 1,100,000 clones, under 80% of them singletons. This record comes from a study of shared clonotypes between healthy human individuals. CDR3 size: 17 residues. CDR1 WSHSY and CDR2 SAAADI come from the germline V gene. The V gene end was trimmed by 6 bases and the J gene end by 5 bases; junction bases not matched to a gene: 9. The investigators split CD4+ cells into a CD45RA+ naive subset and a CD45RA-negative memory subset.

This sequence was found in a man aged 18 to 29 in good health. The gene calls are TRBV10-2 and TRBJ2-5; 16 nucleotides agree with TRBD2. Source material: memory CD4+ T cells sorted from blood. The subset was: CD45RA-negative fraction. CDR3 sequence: CASSPGTSGGAGETQYF. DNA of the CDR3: TGCGCCAGCAGCCCCGGGACTAGCGGGGGGGCAGGGGAGACCCAGTACTTC.